One and the same sample provided the 26 T cell receptor beta chains below, sequenced in a study of CD8 T cells in Susac syndrome (dated by TCRdb to the late 2010s). Receptor amplification or capture employed the immunoSEQ multiplex PCR assay. RNA was extracted with the RNeasy kit and 0.5 to 1 ug was reverse transcribed using random hexamers. TCRdb reran the public reads through fastp at Q25 and MiXCR, keeping productive beta chains. Each entry is one CDR3 protein sequence, shown with its most common DNA and genes. The sample yields more than 150,000 distinct CDR3 sequences; around 95% were counted once. The top ten clones comprise roughly 0.15% of the sample. Sample: CD4+ T cells from PBMCs. The receptors derive from a human donor with Susac syndrome.

The V and J genes are TRBV6-5 and TRBJ2-3, with D possibly being TRBD1 or TRBD2 (5 bases each). V dropped 8 bases and J dropped 2 bases, with 5 bases sitting between them. The V gene's germline CDR1 is MNHEY and CDR2 SVGAGI. The CDR3 is 11 residues long. DNA for the CDR3: TGTGCCAGCGGGACCACAGATACGCAGTATTTT. Its protein is CASGTTDTQYF.

The chain links TRBV29-1 to TRBJ2-7; the D gene is possibly TRBD1 (8 bases). Per germline, CDR1 SQVTM and CDR2 ANQGSEA. CDR3 size: 13 residues. Trimming pared 6 bases from V and 6 bases from J, leaving 18 bases between. CDR3 sequence (DNA): TGCAGCGTGAGGGGGGGCAGGGGGCGCGAGCAGTACTTC. As protein: CSVRGGRGREQYF.

The gene calls are TRBV13 and TRBJ2-4; D unclear. This CDR3 contains 13 residues. Trimming shortened V by 6 bases and J by 0 bases, and 6 bases separated the two germline ends. Germline V gene data show CDR1 as PRHDT and CDR2 as FYEKMQ (reference sequence). DNA for the CDR3: TGTGCCAGCAGATCGGGAGCCAAAAACATTCAGTACTTC. Its protein is CASRSGAKNIQYF.

This clonotype was counted a single time. The chain recombines TRBV7-2 with TRBJ2-6; no definite D call. Trimming cost V 5 bases and J 0 bases, with 17 bases left between them. Germline assignment: CDR1 SGHTA and CDR2 FQGNSA. CDR3 size: 18 residues. CDR3 sequence reads: CASSAHDSLRSGANVLTF. CDR3 bases: TGTGCCAGCAGCGCCCACGACTCACTGCGCTCTGGGGCCAACGTCCTGACTTTC.

The CDR3 DNA sequence: TGTGCCAGCAGCGCGGGGGACGATCTTGGCTCACCCCTCCACTTT. This encodes CASSAGDDLGSPLHF. The V call is TRBV9, the J call TRBJ1-6, with a possible D match to TRBD1 (5 bases). In germline, CDR1 is SGDLS, CDR2 YYNGEE. The CDR3 loop spans 15 amino acids. Trimming shortened V by 3 bases and J by 10 bases, and 17 bases separated the two germline ends.

V usage is TRBV20-1 and J usage is TRBJ1-4, with 7 bases lining up with TRBD1. J gave up 6 bases and V 3 bases, and 7 bases lay outside the gene matches. In germline, CDR1 is DFQATT, CDR2 SNEGSKA (reference sequence). The CDR3 consists of 14 residues. The CDR3 DNA is TGCAGTGCTAGCCGACAGGGAAGCGATGAAAAACTGTTTTTT. Amino acids: CSASRQGSDEKLFF.

The CDR3 coding sequence is TGTGCCAGCAGCCAAGTGGCCGGGACAGGAGGCTACGAGCAGTACTTC. This sequence encodes CASSQVAGTGGYEQYF. The chain couples TRBV3-1 to TRBJ2-7; 8 nucleotides agree with TRBD1. The CDR3 sequence is 16 residues long. Germline assignment: CDR1 LGHDT and CDR2 YNNKEL (reference sequence). V lost 1 base to trimming and J lost 3 bases; unmatched junction nucleotides: 8.

V is TRBV9 and J is TRBJ2-2; D might be TRBD1 or TRBD2, each matching 6 bases. Germline CDR1 is SGDLS and CDR2 is YYNGEE. This CDR3 comprises 14 residues. V was cut by 7 bases and J by 2 bases, with 12 bases left in between. The CDR3 here is CASARGVNTGELFF. The CDR3 DNA sequence: TGTGCCAGCGCAAGGGGGGTCAACACCGGGGAGCTGTTTTTT.

Concerning this clonotype: The junction departs from germline at one end; a sequencing error may be responsible. J is TRBJ2-3 and V is TRBV7-3; D is undetermined. This CDR3 comprises 13 residues. Germline V gene data show CDR1 as SGHTA and CDR2 as FQGTGA. In nucleotides, the CDR3 is TGTGCCAGCAGCCTAACCCCAGCAGATACGCAGTATTTT. Translated, it gives CASSLTPADTQYF.

In this sample, this clonotype turned up once. V gene TRBV7-8 combines with J gene TRBJ2-4; 8 nucleotides match TRBD1. The V gene end was trimmed by 5 bases and the J gene end by 9 bases; junction bases not matched to a gene: 12. CDR1 is SGHVS, CDR2 FQNEAQ, per germline. CDR3 length equals 15 residues. The CDR3 sequence is CASSDRGSAGSIQYF. The CDR3 bases are TGTGCCAGCAGCGACAGGGGATCAGCAGGAAGCATTCAGTACTTC.

This chain uses TRBV4-2 with TRBJ2-3; a weak D match, TRBD2 (5 bases). V gave up 4 bases and J gave up 8 bases, with 10 bases separating them. The V gene's germline CDR1 is LGHNA and CDR2 YNFKEQ. The CDR3 consists of 12 residues. The CDR3, as DNA: TGTGCCAGCAGCCGGATCGGGGTTACGCAGTATTTT. Translation: CASSRIGVTQYF.

The chain is built from TRBV7-9 and TRBJ2-1, with TRBD2 matching 10 bases. Unmatched junction bases numbered 9, after V lost 5 bases and J lost 8 bases. This CDR3 has 15 residues. The germline gives CDR1 SEHNR, CDR2 FQNEAQ (reference sequence). In DNA, the CDR3 is TGTGCCAGCAGCCCGATAGCGGGGGGCCTCCATGAGCAGTTCTTC. Translated: CASSPIAGGLHEQFF. Full variable domain (outside the CDR3, taken from reference TRBV7-9 and TRBJ2-1): DTGVSQNPRHKITKRGQNVTFRCDPISEHNRLYWYRQTLGQGPEFLTYFQNEAQLEKSRLLSDRFSAERPKGSFSTLEIQRTEQGDSAMYLCASSPIAGGLHEQFFGPGTRLTVL.

This rearrangement joins TRBV10-2 to TRBJ1-6; a possible D gene is TRBD1 (6 bases). The germline V and J ends were trimmed by 9 bases and 7 bases, with 10 bases remaining between them. Germline CDR1 and CDR2: WSHSY and SAAADI. CDR3 length equals 12 residues. The CDR3 DNA is TGCGCCAGTCAAACAGGGAATTCACCCCTCCACTTT. Protein product: CASQTGNSPLHF.

The chain uses TRBV5-4 and TRBJ1-1, with unresolved D. V dropped 5 bases and J dropped 5 bases, with 10 bases sitting between them. The CDR3 consists of 12 residues. The germline gives CDR1 SGHNT, CDR2 YYREEE (reference sequence). The CDR3 region has the DNA TGTGCCAGCAGTACCGATTGGACTGAAGCTTTCTTT. Translating it yields CASSTDWTEAFF.

The V call is TRBV7-9, the J call TRBJ1-2; the D gene is possibly TRBD1 (6 bases). Germline-derived CDR1 and CDR2 are SEHNR and FQNEAQ (reference sequence). V lost 2 bases to trimming and J lost 0 bases, with 13 bases between them. The CDR3 sequence is 16 residues long. CDR3 amino acids: CASSLNRDLANYGYTF. CDR3 bases: TGTGCCAGCAGCTTAAACAGGGATTTAGCTAACTATGGCTACACCTTC.

This chain connects TRBV29-1 to TRBJ1-1; D unclear. V was trimmed by 3 bases and J by 7 bases, leaving 9 bases between them. This CDR3 comprises 11 residues. Germline lookup yields CDR1 SQVTM and CDR2 ANQGSEA. For the CDR3, the DNA is TGCAGCGTTGAGAGCCGGGATGAAGCTTTCTTT. Protein sequence: CSVESRDEAFF.

The V call is TRBV9, the J call TRBJ2-1; D might be TRBD2 (5 bases). The CDR3 sequence is 15 residues long. V shed 6 bases and J shed 6 bases, with 19 bases lying between them. Germline CDR1 and CDR2: SGDLS and YYNGEE. CDR3 residues: CASTAHPGRGNEQFF. CDR3 coding DNA: TGTGCCAGCACCGCCCACCCCGGACGGGGCAATGAGCAGTTCTTC.

The rearrangement links TRBV29-1 to TRBJ1-1; D gene ambiguous. Trimming shortened V by 5 bases and J by 0 bases, and 13 bases separated the two germline ends. The CDR3 is made up of 14 amino acids. The germline CDR1 and CDR2 sequences are SQVTM and ANQGSEA. CDR3 sequence: CSVPDGFMNTEAFF. DNA of the CDR3: TGCAGCGTTCCGGACGGTTTCATGAACACTGAAGCTTTCTTT.

The V gene is TRBV7-2, the J gene TRBJ2-3; TRBD2 matches at 9 bases. The V gene's germline CDR1 is SGHTA and CDR2 FQGNSA. CDR3 size: 18 residues. V was clipped by 5 bases and J by 3 bases; unmatched bases: 15. In DNA, the CDR3 is TGTGCCAGCAGCATCCCCTCGGGTGGACTAGCGAGAACAGATACGCAGTATTTT. Translation gives CASSIPSGGLARTDTQYF.

This chain uses TRBV20-1 with TRBJ2-3; D remains ambiguous. The CDR3 is made up of 11 amino acids. V gave up 1 base and J gave up 8 bases, with 7 bases separating them. Germline lookup yields CDR1 DFQATT and CDR2 SNEGSKA (reference sequence). This CDR3 is CSARGEVTQYF. The CDR3 nucleotides read TGCAGTGCTAGAGGCGAGGTTACGCAGTATTTT.

J is TRBJ2-6 and V is TRBV5-6; D might be TRBD1 (5 bases). The CDR3 is 17 amino acids. V shed 3 bases and J shed 0 bases, with 13 bases lying between them. The V gene's germline CDR1 is SGHDT and CDR2 YYEEEE. CDR3 loop: CASSSLGVPSGANVLTF. The CDR3 bases are TGTGCCAGCAGCTCGCTAGGGGTACCCTCTGGGGCCAACGTCCTGACTTTC.

V gene TRBV12-3 or TRBV12-4 combines with J gene TRBJ2-1, with 7 positions matching TRBD2. This CDR3 comprises 16 residues. V lost 2 bases to trimming and J lost 4 bases; unmatched junction nucleotides: 8. The CDR3 reads CASSLLLGLGYNEQFF. CDR3 nucleotide sequence: TGTGCCAGCAGTTTATTATTAGGACTAGGATACAATGAGCAGTTCTTC.

The V and J genes are TRBV18 and TRBJ2-7; possible D gene TRBD1, 7 bases. This CDR3 has 15 amino acids. Germline CDR1 and CDR2: KGHSH and LQKENI. V lost 3 bases and J 0 bases, leaving 12 bases between the germline ends. The CDR3 DNA sequence: TGTGCCAGCTCACCCAGGGGGAGGAGCTCCTACGAGCAGTACTTC. It translates to CASSPRGRSSYEQYF.

The J gene is TRBJ2-7, the V gene TRBV18, with D perhaps TRBD1 or TRBD2 (6 bases each). The CDR3 contains 16 residues. The V and J ends lost 3 bases and 2 bases respectively, with 17 bases between them. Germline-derived CDR1 and CDR2 are KGHSH and LQKENI. The DNA of the CDR3 is TGTGCCAGCTCACCCCCAAGTAGGGGGGCGGCCTACGAGCAGTACTTC. This translates into CASSPPSRGAAYEQYF.

V gene TRBV5-1 combines with J gene TRBJ2-7; D perhaps matches TRBD1 (5 bases). Trimming pared 0 bases from V and 6 bases from J, leaving 13 bases between. The CDR3 covers 14 residues. Germline CDR1 is SGHRS and CDR2 is YFSETQ. The CDR3 DNA reads TGCGCCAGCAGCTTGGAACAGGCTTGGGTCGAGCAGTACTTC. Translating gives CASSLEQAWVEQYF.

The gene calls are TRBV4-3 and TRBJ2-3; D perhaps matches TRBD1 (5 bases). CDR1 and CDR2 from the germline V gene are LGHNA and YSLEER. Trimming removed 0 bases at V and 0 bases at J, with 13 bases between. The length of the CDR3 is 17 residues. The CDR3 sequence: CASSQDGAGLSTDTQYF. The CDR3 nucleotides read TGCGCCAGCAGCCAAGATGGTGCAGGGCTCAGCACAGATACGCAGTATTTT.